What follows is one T cell receptor beta chain and its context. Those who participated ranged in age from roughly 18 to 89 years and resided in about two dozen US areas. Participant-reported clinical history was the basis for cohort assignment. The data originate from a study of blood T cell repertoires in COVID-19. The CDR3 consists of 13 residues. Germline V CDR1 and CDR2: MDHEN, SYDVKM. V was pared by 6 bases and J by 7 bases, with 5 bases of the junction left unmatched. Only in-frame clones appear in the TCRdb table, and some are missing; sequencing was by immunoSEQ multiplex PCR. Of roughly 200,000 clones detected, 86% appear once; the ten largest clones hold around 5%.

The specimen sequenced was PBMCs or T cells enriched from blood (not recorded which). The receptor was derived from a man aged 35 to 55 with acute COVID-19. V and J are TRBV28 and TRBJ1-5; TRBD1 agrees at 8 bases. The CDR3 bases are TGTGCCAGCAGATCTGACAGGGGACAGCCCCAGCATTTT. Its protein is CASRSDRGQPQHF.